This TCR beta chain was identified in a study of Graves' ophthalmopathy and Graves' hyperthyroidism. The authors amplified TCR beta CDR3 regions from RNA transcripts. First-round RT-PCR employed HTBI primers, with a second-round multiplex PCR after it. MiXCR was run by TCRdb on the multiplex PCR reads, yielding one entry per CDR3 protein. The sample holds about 410,000 distinct CDR3 sequences; about 16% are singletons and the top ten take 1.6%. Other autoimmune diseases, uncontrolled infections, pregnancy and lactation each led to patient exclusion. It was from under 13 ml of fresh peripheral blood that the PBMCs came. The CDR3 extends over 11 amino acids. Germline V gene data show CDR1 as MNHNS and CDR2 as SASEGT. Between the trimmed V and J ends, which lost 10 bases and 6 bases, there was a span of 13 bases. There are many counts of this clonotype.

Sequences were obtained from peripheral blood. The V and J genes are TRBV6-1 and TRBJ2-7; D is ambiguous. This receptor was taken from a woman between 18 and 29 years old with Graves' ophthalmopathy. CDR3 region: CATHSLSEQYF. CDR3 DNA: TGTGCCACCCATTCTCTCTCCGAGCAGTACTTC.